This entry concerns a single TCR beta chain. This entry is derived from a study of blood T cell repertoires in COVID-19. Study-wide background: The United States, Italy and Spain supplied acute and convalescent COVID-19 samples.

Authors' analysis steps: Amplification of reference gene primers provided the estimated nucleated cell counts. Measured with immunoSEQ multiplex PCR; TCRdb has only the in-frame clones, and not every one. V, J and clone size were drawn from that table, and D and trimming were deduced from the DNA. The table has approximately 210,000 clones, around 92% seen once; the top ten hold roughly 8.8%. Assignments of participants to cohorts depended upon their own reported clinical history. Donors in Cohort 3 who had recovered were those with two negative PCRs, healthcare professional clearance, or resolution of their symptoms. Source material: PBMCs or T cells enriched from blood (not recorded which). This TCR derives from a young woman who had recovered from COVID-19.

The CDR3 loop reads CASSSLQGVNEQYF. CDR3 bases: TGTGCCAGCAGCAGTTTACAGGGAGTGAACGAGCAGTACTTC. The V and J genes are TRBV11-2 and TRBJ2-7, with a possible D match to TRBD1 (6 bases). The CDR3 covers 14 residues. The V and J ends lost 5 bases and 5 bases respectively, with 16 bases between them. Germline CDR1 and CDR2: SGHAT and FQNNGV.